The rows below give T cell receptor beta chains drawn from one sample of a study of CXCR3-negative and CXCR3-positive naive CD8 T cells. Each CDR3 protein gets one entry in TCRdb, which reprocessed the 5' RACE reads and gives no DNA. The sample includes about 120,000 distinct CDR3 sequences. Sequencing was done on a sample of naive CXCR3- CD8+ T cells from blood. Every receptor here comes from a human donor in good health. Some clones in this sample may be carry-over from other donors' samples. CDR3s include the opening cysteine and the closing phenylalanine or tryptophan.

V: TRBV7-2; J: TRBJ2-1; CDR3: CASSLVGDSYNEQFF
V: TRBV6-5; J: TRBJ2-3; CDR3: CASSYSPKSSTDTQYF
V: TRBV7-9; J: TRBJ1-1; CDR3: CASSLPTGDMNTEAFF
V: TRBV5-5; J: TRBJ1-1; CDR3: CASSLADLNTEAFF
V: TRBV28; J: TRBJ1-3; CDR3: CASISSGNTIYF
V: TRBV29-1; J: TRBJ2-3; CDR3: CSVLDRGFDTQYF
V: TRBV7-6; J: TRBJ2-7; CDR3: CASSLGQGINYEQYF
V: TRBV7-9; J: TRBJ1-2; CDR3: CASSLSGTIRDGYTF
V: TRBV7-6; J: TRBJ2-6; CDR3: CASSLEGIGANVLTF
V: TRBV20-1; J: TRBJ1-1; CDR3: CSARGRTGGWGEAFF
V: TRBV13; J: TRBJ2-3; CDR3: CASSLRGVDTQHF
V: TRBV6-2/TRBV6-3; J: TRBJ2-5; CDR3: CASSEGRWETQYF
V: TRBV6-2/TRBV6-3; J: TRBJ2-7; CDR3: CASSSPGQGDDYEQYF
V: TRBV28; J: TRBJ2-5; CDR3: CAARTQDRLGETQYF
V: TRBV12-3/TRBV12-4; J: TRBJ1-1; CDR3: CASSLGNTEAFF
V: TRBV7-9; J: TRBJ1-5; CDR3: CASREGNQPQHF
V: TRBV4-1; J: TRBJ1-2; CDR3: CASSQHRGVNGYTF
V: TRBV29-1; J: TRBJ2-1; CDR3: CSLAGGHGRSYNEQFF
V: TRBV7-9; J: TRBJ1-1; CDR3: CASSPTPSDRENTEAFF
V: TRBV5-1; J: TRBJ1-1; CDR3: CASSLAGDAEAFF
V: TRBV28; J: TRBJ2-7; CDR3: CASRWREGFQYF
V: TRBV28; J: TRBJ2-5; CDR3: CASISGAETQYF
V: TRBV20-1; J: TRBJ1-1; CDR3: CSGPGPMNTEAFF
V: TRBV6-5; J: TRBJ1-5; CDR3: CASAGDGNQPQHF
V: TRBV4-1; J: TRBJ1-1; CDR3: CASSQEGRDNTEAFF
V: TRBV21-1; J: TRBJ2-1; CDR3: CASSKGGLAEFSYNEQFF
V: TRBV7-9; J: TRBJ1-5; CDR3: CASSTGLINQPQHF
V: TRBV7-9; J: TRBJ1-1; CDR3: CASSSTDRGETEAFF
V: TRBV9; J: TRBJ2-7; CDR3: CASSERTGGGFDEQYF
V: TRBV27; J: TRBJ2-7; CDR3: CASSLGASGYEQYF
V: TRBV5-1; J: TRBJ2-1; CDR3: CASSLWTSGGYNEQFF
V: TRBV29-1; J: TRBJ2-1; CDR3: CSVEGVGDSSSYNEQFF
V: TRBV29-1; J: TRBJ1-1; CDR3: CSVVRPNQNTEAFF
V: TRBV28; J: TRBJ2-7; CDR3: CASSPTWGGSVEQYF
V: TRBV25-1; J: TRBJ2-3; CDR3: CASSESYSSPDTQYF
V: TRBV7-7; J: TRBJ2-5; CDR3: CASSLALGQGKETQYF
V: TRBV5-1; J: TRBJ2-7; CDR3: CASSPFRDSSYEQYF